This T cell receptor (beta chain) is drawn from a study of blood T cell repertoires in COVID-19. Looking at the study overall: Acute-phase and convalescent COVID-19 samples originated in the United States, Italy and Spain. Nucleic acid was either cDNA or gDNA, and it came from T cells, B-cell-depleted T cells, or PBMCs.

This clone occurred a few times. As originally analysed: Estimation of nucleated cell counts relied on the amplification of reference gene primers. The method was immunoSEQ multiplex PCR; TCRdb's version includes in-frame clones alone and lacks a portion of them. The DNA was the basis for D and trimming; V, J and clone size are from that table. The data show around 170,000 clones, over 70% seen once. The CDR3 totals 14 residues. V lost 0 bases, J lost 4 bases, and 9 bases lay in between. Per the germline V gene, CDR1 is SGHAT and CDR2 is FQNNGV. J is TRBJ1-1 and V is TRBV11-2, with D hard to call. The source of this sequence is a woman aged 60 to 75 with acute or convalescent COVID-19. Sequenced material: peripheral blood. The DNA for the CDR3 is TGTGCCAGCAGCTTAGATCGGGTTACCACTGAAGCTTTCTTT. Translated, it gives CASSLDRVTTEAFF. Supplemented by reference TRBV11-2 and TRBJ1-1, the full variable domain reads EAGVAQSPRYKIIEKRQSVAFWCNPISGHATLYWYQQILGQGPKLLIQFQNNGVVDDSQLPKDRFSAERLKGVDSTLKIQPAKLEDSAVYLCASSLDRVTTEAFFGQGTRLTVV.